This T cell receptor beta chain was documented in a study of blood T cell repertoires in COVID-19. The CDR3 has 15 amino acids. Germline V CDR1 and CDR2: SGHNT, YYREEE (reference sequence). The V and J ends lost 0 bases and 4 bases, in that order; junction bases with no gene match: 5. This clone was seen once. TCRdb's table, derived via immunoSEQ multiplex PCR, lists solely in-frame clones and lacks some. The sample contains about 80,000 clones, approximately 82% of which appear only once. The source material was peripheral blood. The chain couples TRBV5-4 to TRBJ2-5, with 8 bases matching TRBD1. This TCR was recovered from a human donor in a cohort sampled during active COVID-19. CDR3 protein: CASSLAPGTGETQYF. For the CDR3, the DNA is TGTGCCAGCAGCTTGGCCCCGGGGACAGGAGAGACCCAGTACTTC. Filled out from reference TRBV5-4 and TRBJ2-5, the complete variable domain reads ETGVTQSPTHLIKTRGQQVTLRCSSQSGHNTVSWYQQALGQGPQFIFQYYREEENGRGNFPPRFSGLQFPNYSSELNVNALELDDSALYLCASSLAPGTGETQYFGPGTRLLVL.